Shown below are 3 T cell receptor beta chains from a single sample sequenced in a study of spatial heterogeneity in lung cancer. Time point of the sample: sample taken at primary tumor resection. Without sorting, whole RNA was sequenced from tumor, nontumor lung or frozen PBMC. TCRdb independently ran MiXCR on the 5' RACE reads; one entry per CDR3 protein. The sample contains some 41,000 distinct CDR3 sequences, 6.5% to 8.5% of which appear only once. Here the sequenced sample was PBMCs, taken at surgery. The receptor source for this set is a female donor with early-stage non-small cell lung cancer.

Many counts were recorded for this clonotype. This chain uses TRBV3-1 with TRBJ2-5; D call uncertain. V lost 1 base and J 5 bases, leaving 8 bases between the germline ends. The germline CDR1 and CDR2 sequences are LGHDT and YNNKEL (reference sequence). CDR3 length: 13 amino acids. CDR3 DNA sequence: TGTGCCAGCAGCCAAGCCCTCGTCGAGACCCAGTACTTC. Its translation is CASSQALVETQYF.

This clonotype showed up many times. V is TRBV29-1 and J is TRBJ1-2, with D possibly matching TRBD1 (5 bases). The CDR3 is 12 amino acids. In germline, CDR1 is SQVTM, CDR2 ANQGSEA. V shed 6 bases and J shed 7 bases, with 15 bases lying between them. The CDR3 coding sequence is TGCAGCGTGGTCGATCAGGGCTCTGGCTACACCTTC. Amino acid sequence: CSVVDQGSGYTF.

The chain carries TRBV5-1 and TRBJ1-1; perhaps TRBD1 as D (5 bases). V was clipped by 3 bases and J by 8 bases, with 8 bases between them. Per the germline V gene, CDR1 is SGHRS and CDR2 is YFSETQ. The CDR3 totals 11 residues. In nucleotides, the CDR3 is TGCGCCAGCAGCTGGGGGACGGAAGCTTTCTTT. Translated, it gives CASSWGTEAFF.